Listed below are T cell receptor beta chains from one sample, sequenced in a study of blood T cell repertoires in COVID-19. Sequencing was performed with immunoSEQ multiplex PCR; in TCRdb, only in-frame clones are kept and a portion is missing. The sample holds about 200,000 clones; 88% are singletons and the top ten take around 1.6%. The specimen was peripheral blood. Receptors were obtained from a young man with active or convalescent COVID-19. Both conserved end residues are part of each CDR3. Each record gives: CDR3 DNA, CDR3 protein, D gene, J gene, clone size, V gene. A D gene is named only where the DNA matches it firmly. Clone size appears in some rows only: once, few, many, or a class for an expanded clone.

cdr3_nt: TGTGCCAGCAGCTTGCGACAGGGGTACAATCAGCCCCAGCATTTT
cdr3_aa: CASSLRQGYNQPQHF
d_call: TRBD1
j_call: TRBJ1-5
clone_size: NA
v_call: TRBV7-2

cdr3_nt: TGTGCCAGCAGTTTACGGCAGGTTAATAGAGAGACCCAGTACTTC
cdr3_aa: CASSLRQVNRETQYF
d_call: NA
j_call: TRBJ2-5
clone_size: once
v_call: TRBV27

cdr3_nt: TGTGCCAGCAGCGTAGCCAGGTACAATGAGCAGTTCTTC
cdr3_aa: CASSVARYNEQFF
d_call: NA
j_call: TRBJ2-1
clone_size: NA
v_call: TRBV9

cdr3_nt: TGTGCCAGCAGCTTGCGTACGGGGGGCAGCGAGCAGTACTTC
cdr3_aa: CASSLRTGGSEQYF
d_call: NA
j_call: TRBJ2-7
clone_size: few
v_call: TRBV5-6

cdr3_nt: TGTGCCAGCAGTAGGACAGGGGCTTCAGGAAACACCATATATTTT
cdr3_aa: CASSRTGASGNTIYF
d_call: TRBD1
j_call: TRBJ1-3
clone_size: NA
v_call: TRBV28

cdr3_nt: TGTGCCAGCAGCCTAATGGCGGGAGGCGCCGGGGAGCTGTTTTTT
cdr3_aa: CASSLMAGGAGELFF
d_call: TRBD2
j_call: TRBJ2-2
clone_size: NA
v_call: TRBV7-3

cdr3_nt: TGTGCCAGCAGCAGGACTAGCGGAGATACCTACGAGCAGTACTTC
cdr3_aa: CASSRTSGDTYEQYF
d_call: TRBD2
j_call: TRBJ2-7
clone_size: NA
v_call: TRBV9

cdr3_nt: TGTGCCAGCAGTGAATTTTTGGGGCAGGGCAATGAGCAGTTCTTC
cdr3_aa: CASSEFLGQGNEQFF
d_call: NA
j_call: TRBJ2-1
clone_size: NA
v_call: TRBV25-1

cdr3_nt: TGCGCCAGCAGCCAAGATGGGCAAAACACCGGGGAGCTGTTTTTT
cdr3_aa: CASSQDGQNTGELFF
d_call: NA
j_call: TRBJ2-2
clone_size: once
v_call: TRBV4-1

cdr3_nt: TGTGCCACCAGGGGGAGGGATGAAAAACTGTTTTTT
cdr3_aa: CATRGRDEKLFF
d_call: NA
j_call: TRBJ1-4
clone_size: NA
v_call: TRBV15

cdr3_nt: TGTGCCAGCAGTTTCTCTAGACAGGGCCGGGGGCATGGCTACACCTTC
cdr3_aa: CASSFSRQGRGHGYTF
d_call: TRBD1
j_call: TRBJ1-2
clone_size: NA
v_call: TRBV6-6

cdr3_nt: TGTGCCTGGAGTGTGGGGACAGACCTCACCGGGGAGCTGTTTTTT
cdr3_aa: CAWSVGTDLTGELFF
d_call: TRBD1
j_call: TRBJ2-2
clone_size: NA
v_call: TRBV30

cdr3_nt: TGTGCCATCAGTGATTCAGTCGGCAATCAGCCCCAGCATTTT
cdr3_aa: CAISDSVGNQPQHF
d_call: NA
j_call: TRBJ1-5
clone_size: few
v_call: TRBV10-3

cdr3_nt: TGTGCCAGCAGCCCCCTTCGAAACACCATATATTTT
cdr3_aa: CASSPLRNTIYF
d_call: NA
j_call: TRBJ1-3
clone_size: few
v_call: TRBV11-2

cdr3_nt: TGTGCCAGCAGCTTAGACGGAGCCCGATCCTACAATGAGCAGTTCTTC
cdr3_aa: CASSLDGARSYNEQFF
d_call: NA
j_call: TRBJ2-1
clone_size: once
v_call: TRBV7-2

cdr3_nt: TGTGCCAGCAGCCTCGGACTAGCGGCCACAGATACGCAGTATTTT
cdr3_aa: CASSLGLAATDTQYF
d_call: TRBD2
j_call: TRBJ2-3
clone_size: once
v_call: TRBV7-3

cdr3_nt: TGCAGCGCGAAACAGGGGGTTACTGAAGCTTTCTTT
cdr3_aa: CSAKQGVTEAFF
d_call: TRBD1
j_call: TRBJ1-1
clone_size: NA
v_call: TRBV29-1

cdr3_nt: TGTGCCAGCAGCTTAGGCCAACTAGCGGGAGCGGATACGCAGTATTTT
cdr3_aa: CASSLGQLAGADTQYF
d_call: TRBD2
j_call: TRBJ2-3
clone_size: NA
v_call: TRBV7-8

cdr3_nt: TGTGCCAGTAGTATCGCACAGGGGGACTATGGCTACACCTTC
cdr3_aa: CASSIAQGDYGYTF
d_call: TRBD1
j_call: TRBJ1-2
clone_size: NA
v_call: TRBV19

cdr3_nt: TGCGCCAGCAGTGATATGGGGCCACCCTACGAGCAGTACTTC
cdr3_aa: CASSDMGPPYEQYF
d_call: NA
j_call: TRBJ2-7
clone_size: NA
v_call: TRBV10-1

cdr3_nt: TGTGCCGCGGGTTCGGGGGTCGGCACTGAAGCTTTCTTT
cdr3_aa: CAAGSGVGTEAFF
d_call: NA
j_call: TRBJ1-1
clone_size: NA
v_call: TRBV3-1/TRBV3-2

cdr3_nt: TGTGCCTGGAGCGGGACAGGGCTGAATGAGCAGTTCTTC
cdr3_aa: CAWSGTGLNEQFF
d_call: TRBD1
j_call: TRBJ2-1
clone_size: NA
v_call: TRBV30

cdr3_nt: TGTGCCAGCAGCTTATGGGAATGGGACAGGGCATACGAGCAGTACTTC
cdr3_aa: CASSLWEWDRAYEQYF
d_call: TRBD1
j_call: TRBJ2-7
clone_size: NA
v_call: TRBV11-2

cdr3_nt: TGTGCCAGCAGCCCGCGGACAGGAGACAATGAGCAGTTCTTC
cdr3_aa: CASSPRTGDNEQFF
d_call: TRBD1
j_call: TRBJ2-1
clone_size: NA
v_call: TRBV11-3

cdr3_nt: TGTGCCAGTAGTATTGGTAGGGGGCTTGAGACCCAGTACTTC
cdr3_aa: CASSIGRGLETQYF
d_call: TRBD1
j_call: TRBJ2-5
clone_size: NA
v_call: TRBV19

cdr3_nt: TGTGCCACCAGCTCGTCGACTAGCGGGAGGGCCCTCTATGAGCAGTTCTTC
cdr3_aa: CATSSSTSGRALYEQFF
d_call: TRBD2
j_call: TRBJ2-1
clone_size: NA
v_call: TRBV15

cdr3_nt: TGTGCCAGCAGCCAAGAGAGGATATCTGGAAACACCATATATTTT
cdr3_aa: CASSQERISGNTIYF
d_call: NA
j_call: TRBJ1-3
clone_size: NA
v_call: TRBV4-2

cdr3_nt: TGTGCCAGCAACACGGGGTTACGTGGCAATGAGCAGTTCTTC
cdr3_aa: CASNTGLRGNEQFF
d_call: NA
j_call: TRBJ2-1
clone_size: NA
v_call: TRBV9

cdr3_nt: TGTGCCAGCAGTTCGGAGGGCAAACAAATGAGGAAACTGTTTTTT
cdr3_aa: CASSSEGKQMRKLFF
d_call: NA
j_call: TRBJ1-4
clone_size: NA
v_call: TRBV28

cdr3_nt: TGTGCCATAAGAGGCGGGGGGAAAACCGGGGAGCTGTTTTTT
cdr3_aa: CAIRGGGKTGELFF
d_call: TRBD2
j_call: TRBJ2-2
clone_size: NA
v_call: TRBV5-8

cdr3_nt: TGCAGCGCCTCTGGACAGAACACTGAAGCTTTCTTT
cdr3_aa: CSASGQNTEAFF
d_call: NA
j_call: TRBJ1-1
clone_size: NA
v_call: TRBV29-1

cdr3_nt: TGTGCCAGCAGTGCTGCGGGAGAAACCTACAATGAGCAGTTCTTC
cdr3_aa: CASSAAGETYNEQFF
d_call: TRBD2
j_call: TRBJ2-1
clone_size: NA
v_call: TRBV6-4

cdr3_nt: TGTGCCAGCAGCTTAAAGACGGGATCTAGGAATGAGCAGTTCTTC
cdr3_aa: CASSLKTGSRNEQFF
d_call: NA
j_call: TRBJ2-1
clone_size: NA
v_call: TRBV7-6

cdr3_nt: TGTGCCAGTAGTCACGGGACAGGGGCCTACGAGCAGTACTTC
cdr3_aa: CASSHGTGAYEQYF
d_call: TRBD1
j_call: TRBJ2-7
clone_size: NA
v_call: TRBV19

cdr3_nt: TGCAGTGCTAGTTACGGGGGAGAAAAACTGTTTTTT
cdr3_aa: CSASYGGEKLFF
d_call: NA
j_call: TRBJ1-4
clone_size: NA
v_call: TRBV20-1

cdr3_nt: TGCGCCAGCAGTAGGGGTTTACAAGAGACCCAGTACTTC
cdr3_aa: CASSRGLQETQYF
d_call: NA
j_call: TRBJ2-5
clone_size: NA
v_call: TRBV10-1

cdr3_nt: TGTGCCAGCAGCGTTGACGGGTACAATCAGCCCCAGCATTTT
cdr3_aa: CASSVDGYNQPQHF
d_call: NA
j_call: TRBJ1-5
clone_size: once
v_call: TRBV6-4

cdr3_nt: TGTGCCAGCAGTGAAGAGCTTTCGCTAGCGGGAGGCACGGGAGATACGCAGTATTTT
cdr3_aa: CASSEELSLAGGTGDTQYF
d_call: TRBD2
j_call: TRBJ2-3
clone_size: NA
v_call: TRBV2

cdr3_nt: TGTGCCAGCAGCCAAGTCGCAGGCGAGCATGAAAAACTGTTTTTT
cdr3_aa: CASSQVAGEHEKLFF
d_call: NA
j_call: TRBJ1-4
clone_size: NA
v_call: TRBV3-1/TRBV3-2

cdr3_nt: TGTGCCACAGGACTAGCGGCTTCTTCCTACGAGCAGTACTTC
cdr3_aa: CATGLAASSYEQYF
d_call: TRBD2
j_call: TRBJ2-7
clone_size: NA
v_call: TRBV15

cdr3_nt: TGTGCCAGCAGTTTCCGGGTACCCACCGGGGAGCTGTTTTTT
cdr3_aa: CASSFRVPTGELFF
d_call: NA
j_call: TRBJ2-2
clone_size: NA
v_call: TRBV27

cdr3_nt: TGCAGCGCGAAAGAAACGGGACTCCTAGCTACTAACACTGAAGCTTTCTTT
cdr3_aa: CSAKETGLLATNTEAFF
d_call: NA
j_call: TRBJ1-1
clone_size: NA
v_call: TRBV29-1

cdr3_nt: TGTGCCAGCAGGCGACAGGGAAATAACTATGGCTACACCTTC
cdr3_aa: CASRRQGNNYGYTF
d_call: TRBD1
j_call: TRBJ1-2
clone_size: NA
v_call: TRBV6-5

cdr3_nt: TGTGCCAGCTCACCACCCCTGAACACCGGGGAGCTGTTTTTT
cdr3_aa: CASSPPLNTGELFF
d_call: NA
j_call: TRBJ2-2
clone_size: NA
v_call: TRBV18

cdr3_nt: TGTGCCAGCAGTTCCTTGACAGGGCCGGACGAGCAGTACTTC
cdr3_aa: CASSSLTGPDEQYF
d_call: TRBD1
j_call: TRBJ2-7
clone_size: NA
v_call: TRBV6-2/TRBV6-3

cdr3_nt: TGTGCCAGCCTCAGTGGATTGGGGCCTGTGGATAGCAATCAGCCCCAGCATTTT
cdr3_aa: CASLSGLGPVDSNQPQHF
d_call: NA
j_call: TRBJ1-5
clone_size: NA
v_call: TRBV2

cdr3_nt: TGTGCCAGTAGTATAACCCCCAGGGATACGCAGTATTTT
cdr3_aa: CASSITPRDTQYF
d_call: NA
j_call: TRBJ2-3
clone_size: NA
v_call: TRBV19

cdr3_nt: TGCAGCGTTGGGAGCAGCGGCGCGAGCACAGATACGCAGTATTTT
cdr3_aa: CSVGSSGASTDTQYF
d_call: NA
j_call: TRBJ2-3
clone_size: NA
v_call: TRBV29-1

cdr3_nt: TGTGCTAGTGGTTTGGGAGCGCAGGGTGTCGGGGAGCTGTTTTTT
cdr3_aa: CASGLGAQGVGELFF
d_call: NA
j_call: TRBJ2-2
clone_size: NA
v_call: TRBV12-5

cdr3_nt: TGTGCCAGCAGTTACCCTGACAGGGTCTACGAGCAGTACTTC
cdr3_aa: CASSYPDRVYEQYF
d_call: TRBD1
j_call: TRBJ2-7
clone_size: NA
v_call: TRBV6-2/TRBV6-3

cdr3_nt: TGTGCCAGCAGCCCGATCGGAGCTCAAGCTAACTATGGCTACACCTTC
cdr3_aa: CASSPIGAQANYGYTF
d_call: NA
j_call: TRBJ1-2
clone_size: NA
v_call: TRBV16

cdr3_nt: TGTGCCAGCAGTTTAGGGCCCTCTAGCGGGAGACCCACAGATACGCAGTATTTT
cdr3_aa: CASSLGPSSGRPTDTQYF
d_call: TRBD2
j_call: TRBJ2-3
clone_size: NA
v_call: TRBV28

cdr3_nt: TGTGCCAGTAGTGTGGGGACAGGGATGGGAGGGACTGAAGCTTTCTTT
cdr3_aa: CASSVGTGMGGTEAFF
d_call: TRBD1
j_call: TRBJ1-1
clone_size: NA
v_call: TRBV19

cdr3_nt: TGCGCCAGCAGCTTGGTGGCCGGGAGAGGCACCGGGGAGCTGTTTTTT
cdr3_aa: CASSLVAGRGTGELFF
d_call: NA
j_call: TRBJ2-2
clone_size: NA
v_call: TRBV5-1